This TCR beta chain comes out of a study of T-cell reconstitution after alpha-beta-depleted transplantation in children. On this clonotype itself: This sequence may be a read error, since a much larger clone differs from it by one base.

Molecular barcoding with unique molecular identifiers was used for the TCRbeta library. TCRdb analysed the PCR reads with MiXCR anew, one entry per CDR3 protein. The table includes approximately 590,000 distinct CDR3 sequences, roughly a tenth detected once. The starting material was PBMCs from the stem cell graft donor, obtained from the stem cell graft. This clonotype originated in a human donor who donated a stem cell graft to a child with acute myeloid leukemia.

This CDR3 is CASSHTGAYEQYF. The CDR3 DNA follows: TGCGCCAGCAGCCACACAGGGGCCTACGAGCAGTACTTC. The V gene is TRBV5-1, the J gene TRBJ2-7, with 7 bases fitting TRBD1. Germline trimming cut 4 bases from V and 2 bases from J; bases unmatched to any gene: 3. Germline CDR1 reads SGHRS; CDR2 reads YFSETQ. This CDR3 contains 13 residues.